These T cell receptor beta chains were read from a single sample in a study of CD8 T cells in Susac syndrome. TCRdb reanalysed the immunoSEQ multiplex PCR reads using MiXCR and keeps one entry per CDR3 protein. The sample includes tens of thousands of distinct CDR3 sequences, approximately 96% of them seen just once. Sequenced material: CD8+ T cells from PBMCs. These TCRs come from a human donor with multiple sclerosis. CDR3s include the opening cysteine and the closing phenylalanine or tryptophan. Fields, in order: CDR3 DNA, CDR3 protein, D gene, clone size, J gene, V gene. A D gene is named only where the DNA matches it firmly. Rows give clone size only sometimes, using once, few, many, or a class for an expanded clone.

CDR3nt: TGTGCCAGCAGCACCATCGGGACTAGCGGGGTCTACGAGCAGTACTTC; CDR3aa: CASSTIGTSGVYEQYF; d_gene: TRBD2; abundance: -; j_gene: TRBJ2-7; v_gene: TRBV28
CDR3nt: TGCGCCAGCACCACGGACCCGAACTCCTACGAGCAGTACTTC; CDR3aa: CASTTDPNSYEQYF; d_gene: -; abundance: -; j_gene: TRBJ2-7; v_gene: TRBV4-1
CDR3nt: TGTGCCAGTAAGGACAGGGGGCCGTTGACCGGGGAGCTGTTTTTT; CDR3aa: CASKDRGPLTGELFF; d_gene: TRBD1; abundance: -; j_gene: TRBJ2-2; v_gene: TRBV2
CDR3nt: TGCAGTGCCAGGACCATCCCCTCGAACACCGGGGAGCTGTTTTTT; CDR3aa: CSARTIPSNTGELFF; d_gene: -; abundance: -; j_gene: TRBJ2-2; v_gene: TRBV20-1
CDR3nt: TGTGCCAGCAGCTTAGCCCAGGGAACAGATACGCAGTATTTT; CDR3aa: CASSLAQGTDTQYF; d_gene: -; abundance: -; j_gene: TRBJ2-3; v_gene: TRBV7-3
CDR3nt: TGCAGTAAGACCGGGGGGGACACCGGGGAGCTGTTTTTT; CDR3aa: CSKTGGDTGELFF; d_gene: TRBD2; abundance: -; j_gene: TRBJ2-2; v_gene: TRBV29-1
CDR3nt: TGTGCCAGCAGCGTAGTGGCCGGGGCCACAGATACGCAGTATTTT; CDR3aa: CASSVVAGATDTQYF; d_gene: -; abundance: -; j_gene: TRBJ2-3; v_gene: TRBV9
CDR3nt: TGCAGCGTTGGGGCTAGCAGCTACAATGAGCAGTTCTTC; CDR3aa: CSVGASSYNEQFF; d_gene: -; abundance: -; j_gene: TRBJ2-1; v_gene: TRBV29-1
CDR3nt: TGTGCCAGCAGTGACACAGAATCGGATACGCAGTATTTT; CDR3aa: CASSDTESDTQYF; d_gene: -; abundance: -; j_gene: TRBJ2-3; v_gene: TRBV6-4
CDR3nt: TGCAGCGTTGTAAGGGGGCGCGAAAGGGACGAGCAGTACTTC; CDR3aa: CSVVRGRERDEQYF; d_gene: TRBD1; abundance: -; j_gene: TRBJ2-7; v_gene: TRBV29-1
CDR3nt: TGTGCCAGCCTTTGGGAGGGCTACGAGCAGTACTTC; CDR3aa: CASLWEGYEQYF; d_gene: TRBD2; abundance: -; j_gene: TRBJ2-7; v_gene: TRBV2
CDR3nt: TGTGCCAGCAGTGACTCAGCGGGGGCCTACAATGAGCAGTTCTTC; CDR3aa: CASSDSAGAYNEQFF; d_gene: TRBD2; abundance: once; j_gene: TRBJ2-1; v_gene: TRBV6-4
CDR3nt: TGTGCCAGCAGCGTAACCGGGGAGCTGTTTTTT; CDR3aa: CASSVTGELFF; d_gene: -; abundance: -; j_gene: TRBJ2-2; v_gene: TRBV9
CDR3nt: TGTGCCAGTAGTATGGTACCGAAAACAAAAGAGACCCAGTACTTC; CDR3aa: CASSMVPKTKETQYF; d_gene: -; abundance: -; j_gene: TRBJ2-5; v_gene: TRBV19
CDR3nt: TGCAGCGTTGAGGCACCTCCTACCTACGAGCAGTACTTC; CDR3aa: CSVEAPPTYEQYF; d_gene: -; abundance: -; j_gene: TRBJ2-7; v_gene: TRBV29-1
CDR3nt: TGTGCCAGCAGCTTTGCACGTACCTACGAGCAGTACTTC; CDR3aa: CASSFARTYEQYF; d_gene: -; abundance: -; j_gene: TRBJ2-7; v_gene: TRBV5-6
CDR3nt: TGCAGCGTTGAAGTTTCAGGGGTAGTTAGATACAATGAGCAGTTCTTC; CDR3aa: CSVEVSGVVRYNEQFF; d_gene: -; abundance: -; j_gene: TRBJ2-1; v_gene: TRBV29-1
CDR3nt: TGTGCCAGCAGCACACTGGGAGCCTACGAGCAGTACTTC; CDR3aa: CASSTLGAYEQYF; d_gene: -; abundance: -; j_gene: TRBJ2-7; v_gene: TRBV28
CDR3nt: TGCAGCGTCCCCTCCCGGGACACCAGAAGGTTGGAGACCCAGTACTTC; CDR3aa: CSVPSRDTRRLETQYF; d_gene: -; abundance: -; j_gene: TRBJ2-5; v_gene: TRBV29-1
CDR3nt: TGTGCCACCAGCAGCGAACTCGGTGGGACAGGGGTTAACTATGGCTACACCTTC; CDR3aa: CATSSELGGTGVNYGYTF; d_gene: TRBD1; abundance: -; j_gene: TRBJ1-2; v_gene: TRBV15
CDR3nt: TGCAGCGTTGAATGGGCGGGACGAAACATTCAGTACTTC; CDR3aa: CSVEWAGRNIQYF; d_gene: -; abundance: -; j_gene: TRBJ2-4; v_gene: TRBV29-1
CDR3nt: TGTGCCACCGCCTCGGGGGTAGGGGATGAAAAACTGTTTTTT; CDR3aa: CATASGVGDEKLFF; d_gene: -; abundance: -; j_gene: TRBJ1-4; v_gene: TRBV28
CDR3nt: TGTGCCAGCAGCCCAATAGCGGGACTACCCTACGAGCAGTACTTC; CDR3aa: CASSPIAGLPYEQYF; d_gene: TRBD2; abundance: -; j_gene: TRBJ2-7; v_gene: TRBV7-9
CDR3nt: TGCGCCAGCAGCCAGCCTGGCGGGCTCGAGCAGTACTTC; CDR3aa: CASSQPGGLEQYF; d_gene: -; abundance: few; j_gene: TRBJ2-7; v_gene: TRBV4-1
CDR3nt: TGCAGCGTTGAAGAGGGGTCGACAGGGGAAACCTACGAGCAGTACTTC; CDR3aa: CSVEEGSTGETYEQYF; d_gene: TRBD1; abundance: -; j_gene: TRBJ2-7; v_gene: TRBV29-1
CDR3nt: TGTGCCAGCAGCTTAAGACGGGTAGACTACGAGCGGCAGTACTTC; CDR3aa: CASSLRRVDYERQYF; d_gene: -; abundance: -; j_gene: TRBJ2-7; v_gene: TRBV13
CDR3nt: TGTGCCACCAGCAGAGAAGGTCAGGGAGGAGAGACCCAGTACTTC; CDR3aa: CATSREGQGGETQYF; d_gene: -; abundance: -; j_gene: TRBJ2-5; v_gene: TRBV15
CDR3nt: TGTGCCAGCGGGTGGCGGGGGAACAATGAGCAGTTCTTC; CDR3aa: CASGWRGNNEQFF; d_gene: TRBD2; abundance: -; j_gene: TRBJ2-1; v_gene: TRBV6-1
CDR3nt: TGTGCCAGCAGCTCTACCCCATCCCCCACAGATACGCAGTATTTT; CDR3aa: CASSSTPSPTDTQYF; d_gene: -; abundance: -; j_gene: TRBJ2-3; v_gene: TRBV5-4
CDR3nt: TGTGCCAGCAGCTCGGGAGCGACCTCCTACGAGCAGTACTTC; CDR3aa: CASSSGATSYEQYF; d_gene: -; abundance: -; j_gene: TRBJ2-7; v_gene: TRBV5-6
CDR3nt: TGTGCCAGCAGTCCCCGCCCTCCGGGACACGCCAAGGGCGAGCAGTACTTC; CDR3aa: CASSPRPPGHAKGEQYF; d_gene: -; abundance: once; j_gene: TRBJ2-7; v_gene: TRBV27
CDR3nt: TGCAGTGCCCAAATCCTAGGCGGTAACACTGAAGCTTTCTTT; CDR3aa: CSAQILGGNTEAFF; d_gene: -; abundance: -; j_gene: TRBJ1-1; v_gene: TRBV20-1
CDR3nt: TGCGCCAGCAGCCCCTGGTCTCATGAAAAACTGTTTTTT; CDR3aa: CASSPWSHEKLFF; d_gene: -; abundance: -; j_gene: TRBJ1-4; v_gene: TRBV4-3
CDR3nt: TGTGCCAGCAGCGTAAGGACCTACGGGGAGCTGTTTTTT; CDR3aa: CASSVRTYGELFF; d_gene: -; abundance: -; j_gene: TRBJ2-2; v_gene: TRBV9
CDR3nt: TGTGCCAGCAGCTTAGAACAGGGGAGCTACGAGCAGTACTTC; CDR3aa: CASSLEQGSYEQYF; d_gene: TRBD1; abundance: -; j_gene: TRBJ2-7; v_gene: TRBV7-8
CDR3nt: TGCGCCAGCAGCTTTTCGGGCCGAGACTACGAGCAGTACTTC; CDR3aa: CASSFSGRDYEQYF; d_gene: -; abundance: -; j_gene: TRBJ2-7; v_gene: TRBV5-1
CDR3nt: TGTGCCAGCAGTTTATCTATGGAACCCGCCTATGGCTACACCTTC; CDR3aa: CASSLSMEPAYGYTF; d_gene: -; abundance: -; j_gene: TRBJ1-2; v_gene: TRBV12-3/TRBV12-4
CDR3nt: TGTGCCAGCAGTCCCTCAGGGGGGGATGATGAAAAACTGTTTTTT; CDR3aa: CASSPSGGDDEKLFF; d_gene: TRBD1; abundance: -; j_gene: TRBJ1-4; v_gene: TRBV6-5
CDR3nt: TGTGCCAGCAGCGTTGATGGGTTAAACAATCAGCCCCAGCATTTT; CDR3aa: CASSVDGLNNQPQHF; d_gene: -; abundance: -; j_gene: TRBJ1-5; v_gene: TRBV9
CDR3nt: TGTGCCACCAGCAGAGATTCCATGGGAGGGCTCGATGAGCAGTTCTTC; CDR3aa: CATSRDSMGGLDEQFF; d_gene: TRBD2; abundance: -; j_gene: TRBJ2-1; v_gene: TRBV15
CDR3nt: TGTGCCAGCAGCCCGTCCCGGGACAGGGTCTTCGGCGAGCAGTACTTC; CDR3aa: CASSPSRDRVFGEQYF; d_gene: TRBD1; abundance: -; j_gene: TRBJ2-7; v_gene: TRBV7-8
CDR3nt: TGTGCCAGCGGGACAGGGTTCGATGAGCAGTTCTTC; CDR3aa: CASGTGFDEQFF; d_gene: TRBD1; abundance: -; j_gene: TRBJ2-1; v_gene: TRBV27
CDR3nt: TGTGCCAGCAGCCTCACAGGGTCCCAGTACTTC; CDR3aa: CASSLTGSQYF; d_gene: -; abundance: -; j_gene: TRBJ2-5; v_gene: TRBV28
CDR3nt: TGTGCCAGCAGTCAACCCTGGCCGGGTGGTCAAGAGACCCAGTACTTC; CDR3aa: CASSQPWPGGQETQYF; d_gene: -; abundance: once; j_gene: TRBJ2-5; v_gene: TRBV6-1
CDR3nt: TGTGCCTGGGGGAGGAAGGGGGCGGCCTATGGCTACACCTTC; CDR3aa: CAWGRKGAAYGYTF; d_gene: TRBD1; abundance: -; j_gene: TRBJ1-2; v_gene: TRBV30
CDR3nt: TGTGCCAGCAGTGAGACAGGGAGGACTGAAGCTTTCTTT; CDR3aa: CASSETGRTEAFF; d_gene: TRBD1; abundance: -; j_gene: TRBJ1-1; v_gene: TRBV6-1
CDR3nt: TGTGCCAGCAGCTCACGACAGCGTAACGAGCAGTACTTC; CDR3aa: CASSSRQRNEQYF; d_gene: -; abundance: -; j_gene: TRBJ2-7; v_gene: TRBV13
CDR3nt: TGTGCCAGCAGCTCGTCGGGACAGGGCGCCTACGAGCAGTACTTC; CDR3aa: CASSSSGQGAYEQYF; d_gene: TRBD1; abundance: -; j_gene: TRBJ2-7; v_gene: TRBV5-4
CDR3nt: TGTGCCAGCAGCCAAGGGGGCAGACGGGACACTGAAGCTTTCTTT; CDR3aa: CASSQGGRRDTEAFF; d_gene: TRBD1; abundance: -; j_gene: TRBJ1-1; v_gene: TRBV7-9
CDR3nt: TGTGCCAGCAGCTTGGCGACAGGGATGGTTTACGAGCAGTACTTC; CDR3aa: CASSLATGMVYEQYF; d_gene: TRBD1; abundance: -; j_gene: TRBJ2-7; v_gene: TRBV7-2
CDR3nt: TGTGCCAGCAGTCCCGGGCCAAGCCGATCCTACGAGCAGTACTTC; CDR3aa: CASSPGPSRSYEQYF; d_gene: -; abundance: -; j_gene: TRBJ2-7; v_gene: TRBV27